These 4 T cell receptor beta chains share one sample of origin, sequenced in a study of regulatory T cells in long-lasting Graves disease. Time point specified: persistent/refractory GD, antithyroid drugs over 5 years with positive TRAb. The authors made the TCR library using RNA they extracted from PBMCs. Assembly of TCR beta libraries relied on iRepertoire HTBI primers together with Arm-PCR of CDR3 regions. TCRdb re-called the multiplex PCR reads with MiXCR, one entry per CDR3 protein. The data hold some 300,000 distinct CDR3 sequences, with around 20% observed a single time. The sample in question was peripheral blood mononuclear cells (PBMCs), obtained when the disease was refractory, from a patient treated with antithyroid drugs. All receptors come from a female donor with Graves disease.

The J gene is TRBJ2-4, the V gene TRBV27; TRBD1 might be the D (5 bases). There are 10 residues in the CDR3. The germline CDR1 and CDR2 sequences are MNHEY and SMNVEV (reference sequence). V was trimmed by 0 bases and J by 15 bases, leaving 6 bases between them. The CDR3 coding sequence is TGTGCCAGCAGTTTATCGCAGGGGTACTTC. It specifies CASSLSQGYF.

CDR3 nucleotides: TGTGCCAGTAGCCAAAGAGCGGCCTACGAGCAGTACTTC. Translation gives CASSQRAAYEQYF. The chain carries TRBV19 and TRBJ2-7; the D gene is possibly TRBD2 (5 bases). V was shortened by 6 bases and J by 2 bases, with 11 bases between the two germline ends. Germline loops: CDR1 LNHDA, CDR2 SQIVND (reference sequence). The CDR3 length is 13 residues.

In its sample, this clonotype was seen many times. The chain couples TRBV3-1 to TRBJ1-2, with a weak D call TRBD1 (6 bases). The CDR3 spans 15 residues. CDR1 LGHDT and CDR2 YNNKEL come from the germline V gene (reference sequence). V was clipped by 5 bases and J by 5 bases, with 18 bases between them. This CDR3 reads CASSTQQGIAYGYTF. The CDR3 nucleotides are TGTGCCAGCAGCACTCAACAGGGTATAGCGTATGGCTACACCTTC. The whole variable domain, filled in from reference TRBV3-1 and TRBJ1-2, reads DTAVSQTPKYLVTQMGNDKSIKCEQNLGHDTMYWYKQDSKKFLKIMFSYNNKELIINETVPNRFSPKSPDKAHLNLHINSLELGDSAVYFCASSTQQGIAYGYTFGSGTRLTVV.

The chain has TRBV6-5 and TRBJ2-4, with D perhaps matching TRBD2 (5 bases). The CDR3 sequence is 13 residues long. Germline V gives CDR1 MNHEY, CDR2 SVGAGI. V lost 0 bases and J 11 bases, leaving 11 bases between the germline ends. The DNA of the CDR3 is TGTGCCAGCAGTTACTCGAATCAGGACTTTCAGTACTTC. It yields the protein CASSYSNQDFQYF.